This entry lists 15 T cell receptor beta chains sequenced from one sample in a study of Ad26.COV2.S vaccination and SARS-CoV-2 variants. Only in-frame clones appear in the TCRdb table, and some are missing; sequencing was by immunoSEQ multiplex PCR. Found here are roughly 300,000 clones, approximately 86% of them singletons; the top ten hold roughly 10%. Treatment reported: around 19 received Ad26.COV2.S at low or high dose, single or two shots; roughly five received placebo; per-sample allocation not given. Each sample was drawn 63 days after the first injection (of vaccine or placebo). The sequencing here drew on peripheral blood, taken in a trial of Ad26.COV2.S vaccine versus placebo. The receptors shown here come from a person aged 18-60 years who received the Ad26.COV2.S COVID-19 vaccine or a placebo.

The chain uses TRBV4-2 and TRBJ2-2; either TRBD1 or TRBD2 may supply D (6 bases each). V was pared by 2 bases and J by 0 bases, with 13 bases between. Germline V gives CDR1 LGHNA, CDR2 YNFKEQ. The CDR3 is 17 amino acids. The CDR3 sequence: CASSQLGGRANTGELFF. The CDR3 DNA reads TGTGCCAGCAGCCAATTAGGGGGGAGAGCGAACACCGGGGAGCTGTTTTTT.

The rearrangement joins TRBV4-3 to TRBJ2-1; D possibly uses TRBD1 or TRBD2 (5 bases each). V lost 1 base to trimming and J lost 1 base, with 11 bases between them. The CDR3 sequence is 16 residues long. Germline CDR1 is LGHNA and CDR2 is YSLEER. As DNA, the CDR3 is TGCGCCAGCAGCCAAGGCTGGGACCTTTCCTACAATGAGCAGTTCTTC. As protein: CASSQGWDLSYNEQFF.

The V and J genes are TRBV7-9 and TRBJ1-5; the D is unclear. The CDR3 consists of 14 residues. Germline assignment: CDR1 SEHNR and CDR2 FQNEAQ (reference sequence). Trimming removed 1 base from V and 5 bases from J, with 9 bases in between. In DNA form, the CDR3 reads TGTGCCAGCAGCTTAGGCTGGGTAGATCAGCCCCAGCATTTT. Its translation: CASSLGWVDQPQHF.

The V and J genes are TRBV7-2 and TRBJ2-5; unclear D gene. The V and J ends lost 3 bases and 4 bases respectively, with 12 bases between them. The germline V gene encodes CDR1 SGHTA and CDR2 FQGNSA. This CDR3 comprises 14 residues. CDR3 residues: CASSFARAAETQYF. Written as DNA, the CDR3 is TGTGCCAGCAGCTTCGCTAGGGCGGCAGAGACCCAGTACTTC.

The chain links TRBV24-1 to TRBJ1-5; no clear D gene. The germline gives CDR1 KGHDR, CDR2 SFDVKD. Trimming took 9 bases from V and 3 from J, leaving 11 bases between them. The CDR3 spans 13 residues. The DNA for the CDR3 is TGTGCCACCTCAGACATATTCAATCAGCCCCAGCATTTT. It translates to CATSDIFNQPQHF.

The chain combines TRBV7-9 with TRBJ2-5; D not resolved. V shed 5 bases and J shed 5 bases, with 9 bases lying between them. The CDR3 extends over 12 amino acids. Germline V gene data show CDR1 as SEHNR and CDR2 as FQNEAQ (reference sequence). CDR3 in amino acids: CASSRSAETQYF. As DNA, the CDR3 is TGTGCCAGCAGCAGGAGCGCGGAGACCCAGTACTTC.

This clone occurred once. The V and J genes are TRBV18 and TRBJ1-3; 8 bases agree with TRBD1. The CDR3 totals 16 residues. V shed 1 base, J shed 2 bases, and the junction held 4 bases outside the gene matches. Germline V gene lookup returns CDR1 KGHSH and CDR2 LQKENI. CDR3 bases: TGTGCCAGCTCACCACGGGCAGGGGGCGCTGGAAACACCATATATTTT. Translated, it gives CASSPRAGGAGNTIYF.

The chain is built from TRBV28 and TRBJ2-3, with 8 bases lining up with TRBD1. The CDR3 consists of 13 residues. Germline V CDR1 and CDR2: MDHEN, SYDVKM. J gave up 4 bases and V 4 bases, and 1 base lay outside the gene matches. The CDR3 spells CASSSTGADTQYF. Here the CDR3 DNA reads TGTGCCAGCAGTTCGACAGGGGCAGATACGCAGTATTTT. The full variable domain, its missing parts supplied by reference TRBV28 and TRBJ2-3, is DVKVTQSSRYLVKRTGEKVFLECVQDMDHENMFWYRQDPGLGLRLIYFSYDVKMKEKGDIPEGYSVSREKKERFSLILESASTNQTSMYLCASSSTGADTQYFGPGTRLTVL.

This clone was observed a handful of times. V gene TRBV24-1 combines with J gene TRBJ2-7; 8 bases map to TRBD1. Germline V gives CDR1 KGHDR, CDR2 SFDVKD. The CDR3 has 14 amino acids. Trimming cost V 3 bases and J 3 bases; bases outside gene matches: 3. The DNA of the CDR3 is TGTGCCACCAGTGATCCCGGACAGGGCTACGAGCAGTACTTC. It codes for CATSDPGQGYEQYF.

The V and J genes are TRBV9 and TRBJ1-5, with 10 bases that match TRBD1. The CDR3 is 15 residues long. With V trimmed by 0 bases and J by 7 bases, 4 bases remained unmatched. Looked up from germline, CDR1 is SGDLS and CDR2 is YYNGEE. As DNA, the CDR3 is TGTGCCAGCAGCGTAGGGGACAGGGGCGACCAGCCCCAGCATTTT. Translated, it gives CASSVGDRGDQPQHF. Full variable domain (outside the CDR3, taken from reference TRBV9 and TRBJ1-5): DSGVTQTPKHLITATGQRVTLRCSPRSGDLSVYWYQQSLDQGLQFLIQYYNGEERAKGNILERFSAQQFPDLHSELNLSSLELGDSALYFCASSVGDRGDQPQHFGDGTRLSIL.

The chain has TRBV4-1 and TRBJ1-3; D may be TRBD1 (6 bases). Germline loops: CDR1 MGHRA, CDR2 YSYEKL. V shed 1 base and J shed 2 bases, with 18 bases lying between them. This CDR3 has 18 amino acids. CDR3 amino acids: CASSQVYRERGPGNTIYF. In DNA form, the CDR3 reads TGCGCCAGCAGCCAAGTCTACAGGGAGAGAGGCCCTGGAAACACCATATATTTT.

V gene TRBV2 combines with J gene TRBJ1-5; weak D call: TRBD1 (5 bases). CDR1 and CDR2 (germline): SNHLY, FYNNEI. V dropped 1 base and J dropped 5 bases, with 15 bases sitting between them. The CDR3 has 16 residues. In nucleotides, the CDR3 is TGTGCCAGCAGTGAAGGCGGGACGTTATTACATCAGCCCCAGCATTTT. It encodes CASSEGGTLLHQPQHF.

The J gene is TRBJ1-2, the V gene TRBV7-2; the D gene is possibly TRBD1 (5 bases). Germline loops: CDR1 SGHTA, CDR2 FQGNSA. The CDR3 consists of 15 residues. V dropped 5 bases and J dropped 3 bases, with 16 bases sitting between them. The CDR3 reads CASSPRAGRDYGYTF. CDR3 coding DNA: TGTGCCAGCAGCCCCCGTGCGGGCAGGGACTATGGCTACACCTTC.

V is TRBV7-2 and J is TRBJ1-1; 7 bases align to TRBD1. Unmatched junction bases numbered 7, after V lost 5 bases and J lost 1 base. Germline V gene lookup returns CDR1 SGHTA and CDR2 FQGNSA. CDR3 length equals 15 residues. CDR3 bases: TGTGCCAGCAGCACGAGACAGGGAGGGAACACTGAAGCTTTCTTT. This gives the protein CASSTRQGGNTEAFF.

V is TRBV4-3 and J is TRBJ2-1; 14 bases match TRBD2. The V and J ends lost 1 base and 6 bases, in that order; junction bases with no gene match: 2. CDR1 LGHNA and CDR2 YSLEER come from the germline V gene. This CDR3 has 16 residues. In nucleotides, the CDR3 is TGCGCCAGCAGCCAAGGGACTAGCGGGAGGTTCAATGAGCAGTTCTTC. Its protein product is CASSQGTSGRFNEQFF.